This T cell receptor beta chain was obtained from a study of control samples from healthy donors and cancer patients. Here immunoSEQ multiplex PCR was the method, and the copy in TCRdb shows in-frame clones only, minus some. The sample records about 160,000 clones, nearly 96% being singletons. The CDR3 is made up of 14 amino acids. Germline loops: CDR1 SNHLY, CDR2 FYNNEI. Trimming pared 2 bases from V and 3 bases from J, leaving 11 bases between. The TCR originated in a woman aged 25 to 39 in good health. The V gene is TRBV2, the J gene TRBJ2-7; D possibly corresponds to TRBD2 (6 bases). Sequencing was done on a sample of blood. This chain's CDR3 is CASSETGTLYEQYF. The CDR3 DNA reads TGTGCCAGCAGTGAAACCGGGACTCTCTACGAGCAGTACTTC.